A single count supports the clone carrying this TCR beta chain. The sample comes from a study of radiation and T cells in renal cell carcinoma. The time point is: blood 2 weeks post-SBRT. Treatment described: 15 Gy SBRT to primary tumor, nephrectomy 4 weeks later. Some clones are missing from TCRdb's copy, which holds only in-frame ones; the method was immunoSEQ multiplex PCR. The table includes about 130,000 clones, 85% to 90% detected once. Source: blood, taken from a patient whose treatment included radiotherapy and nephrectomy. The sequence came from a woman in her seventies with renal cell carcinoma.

The CDR3 loop is CASSIGTGVGEQYF. The CDR3 region has the DNA TGTGCCAGTAGTATTGGGACAGGGGTAGGCGAGCAGTACTTC. The J gene is TRBJ2-7, the V gene TRBV19, with 10 bases that match TRBD1. Germline trimming cut 3 bases from V and 6 bases from J; bases unmatched to any gene: 5. This CDR3 has 14 amino acids. Germline lookup yields CDR1 LNHDA and CDR2 SQIVND (reference sequence).